This T cell receptor (beta chain) came from a study of control samples from healthy donors and cancer patients. The repertoire was sequenced with immunoSEQ multiplex PCR; TCRdb's copy has only in-frame clones and lacks some. The sample lists about 85,000 clones; roughly nine tenths were seen once. This clone was recorded a few times. Trimming shortened V by 2 bases and J by 4 bases, and 11 bases separated the two germline ends. The CDR3 has 14 residues. From germline, CDR1 is MNHEY and CDR2 SMNVEV (reference sequence). This rearrangement joins TRBV27 to TRBJ1-1, with D possibly matching TRBD1 (5 bases). Material: blood. This TCR derives from a woman in her sixties or seventies in good health. CDR3 sequence: CASSLRQGVTEAFF. DNA of the CDR3: TGTGCCAGCAGTTTAAGGCAGGGTGTCACTGAAGCTTTCTTT.